This TCR beta chain was documented in a study of blood T cells in healthy people across ages. General observations from the study: Naive and antigen-experienced cells could not be conclusively compared, given unsorted PBMCs. Strong correlation linked observed beta diversity and percent naive T cells. Per million T cells, the diversity of TCR beta decreased roughly linearly as age advanced. One million T cells yielded diversity estimates that were considered underestimates.

The use of a sample-barcoded 5' primer and a J-beta primer mix characterized a second PCR of 7 to 11 cycles. MiXCR, applied by TCRdb to the 5' RACE reads, yields one record per CDR3 protein. The sample gives about a million distinct CDR3 sequences, approximately 49% of which show up once; under 15% is in the top ten. The CDR3 spans 15 residues. Trimming removed 1 base from V and 3 bases from J; junction bases left unmatched: 5. Germline loops: CDR1 SGHTA, CDR2 FQGNSA. With respect to this clonotype: Its antigen is still unknown.

The rearrangement uses TRBV7-2 and TRBJ2-7; 8 positions agree with TRBD1. This TCR was recovered from a man aged 25-40 years in good health. The specimen sequenced was blood. CDR3 sequence reads: CASSLVGGQDYEQYF. CDR3 DNA sequence: TGTGCCAGCAGCTTAGTGGGGGGACAGGACTACGAGCAGTACTTC.